This T cell receptor beta chain is drawn from a study of PD-L1 blockade in urothelial cancer. The wider study: Blood was tested 3 weeks (second dose) and 6 weeks into treatment.

Repertoires were generated with immunoSEQ multiplex PCR, while TCRdb's copy carries only in-frame clones and drops some. Counted here are about 25,000 clones, roughly 83% occurring once; the ten biggest clones make up roughly 9.1%. The clonotype comes from a man aged 65 to 85 with urothelial cancer. The sequencing here drew on PBMCs, taken around atezolizumab (anti-PD-L1) treatment.

The CDR3 nucleotides read TGCGCCAGCAGCTTGAGGCTAGCGGGAGTGGGGCAAGAGACCCAGTACTTC. Translated: CASSLRLAGVGQETQYF. The chain joins TRBV5-1 to TRBJ2-5; 10 bases are a match to TRBD2. With V trimmed by 1 base and J by 2 bases, 8 bases remained unmatched. There are 17 residues in the CDR3. CDR1 is SGHRS, CDR2 YFSETQ, per germline.